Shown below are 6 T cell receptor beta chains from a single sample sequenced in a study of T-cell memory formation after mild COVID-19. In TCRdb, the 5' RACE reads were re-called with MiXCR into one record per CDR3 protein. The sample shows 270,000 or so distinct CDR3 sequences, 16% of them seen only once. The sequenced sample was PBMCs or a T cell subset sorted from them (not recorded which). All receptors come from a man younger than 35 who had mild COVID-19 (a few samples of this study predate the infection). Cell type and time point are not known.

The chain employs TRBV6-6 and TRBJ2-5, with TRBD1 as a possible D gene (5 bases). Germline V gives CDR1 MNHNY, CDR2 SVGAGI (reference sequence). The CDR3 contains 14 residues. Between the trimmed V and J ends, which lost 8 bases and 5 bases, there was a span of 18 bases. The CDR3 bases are TGTGCCAGCGGAACAGGAGAAAGAACCGAGACCCAGTACTTC. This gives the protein CASGTGERTETQYF.

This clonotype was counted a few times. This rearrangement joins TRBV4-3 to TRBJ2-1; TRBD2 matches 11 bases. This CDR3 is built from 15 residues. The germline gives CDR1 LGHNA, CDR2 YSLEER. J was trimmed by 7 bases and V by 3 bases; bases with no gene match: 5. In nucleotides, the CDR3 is TGCGCCAGCAGCCAGTTAGCGGGGGGGCGGAATGAGCAGTTCTTC. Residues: CASSQLAGGRNEQFF.

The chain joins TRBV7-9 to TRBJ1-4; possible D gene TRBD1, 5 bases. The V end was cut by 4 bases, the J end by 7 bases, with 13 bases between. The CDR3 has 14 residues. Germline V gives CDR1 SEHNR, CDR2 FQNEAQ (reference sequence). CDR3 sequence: CASSSDRSIEKLFF. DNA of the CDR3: TGTGCCAGCAGCTCCGACAGAAGCATTGAAAAACTGTTTTTT.

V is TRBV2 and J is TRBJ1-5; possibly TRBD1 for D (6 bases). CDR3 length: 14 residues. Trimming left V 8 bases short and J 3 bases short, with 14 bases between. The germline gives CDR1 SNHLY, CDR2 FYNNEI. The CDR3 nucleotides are TGTGCCAGCTGGGCGGGGGGCATCAATCAGCCCCAGCATTTT. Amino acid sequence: CASWAGGINQPQHF.

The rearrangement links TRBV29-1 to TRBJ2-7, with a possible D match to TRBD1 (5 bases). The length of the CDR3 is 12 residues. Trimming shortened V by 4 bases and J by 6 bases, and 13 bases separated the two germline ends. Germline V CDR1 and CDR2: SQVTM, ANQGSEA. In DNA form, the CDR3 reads TGCAGCGTTGTGGGCCAGGGCGCCGAGCAGTACGTC. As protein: CSVVGQGAEQYV.

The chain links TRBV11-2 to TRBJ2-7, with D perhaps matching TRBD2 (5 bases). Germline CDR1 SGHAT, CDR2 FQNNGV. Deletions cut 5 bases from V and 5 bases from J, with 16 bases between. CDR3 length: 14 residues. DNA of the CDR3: TGTGCCAGCAGCCTAGGACCAGACGGGGACGAGCAGTACTTC. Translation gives CASSLGPDGDEQYF.